The clone carrying this TCR beta chain was seen only a few times. The sample comes from a study of T-cell reconstitution after alpha-beta-depleted transplantation in children. Preparing the TCRbeta library involved the use of unique molecular identifiers. TCRdb itself ran the PCR reads through MiXCR, one entry per CDR3 protein. The table lists some 530,000 distinct CDR3 sequences, approximately 13% of them singletons. The clonotype originates from a human donor who donated a stem cell graft to a child with combined immunodeficiency. Here the sequenced sample was PBMCs from the stem cell graft donor, taken from the stem cell graft.

CDR3 nucleotide sequence: TGTGCCAGCAGCCTATCTAGACCCAATGAGCAGTTCTTC. Amino acid sequence: CASSLSRPNEQFF. The chain uses TRBV7-3 and TRBJ2-1; D is undetermined. CDR3 length equals 13 residues. Looked up from germline, CDR1 is SGHTA and CDR2 is FQGTGA. The V and J ends lost 5 bases and 6 bases respectively, with 11 bases between them.